These 13 T cell receptor beta chains were sequenced from one sample in a study of T cells in Graves' hyperthyroidism and ophthalmopathy. What was amplified from RNA transcripts were TCR beta CDR3 regions. The study used the HTBI primer set for a first-round RT-PCR of the TCR CDR3. MiXCR, applied by TCRdb to the multiplex PCR reads, yields one record per CDR3 protein. The sample records about 480,000 distinct CDR3 sequences, approximately 23% being singletons. The sample consisted of blood. These receptors all stem from a woman in her seventies with Graves' ophthalmopathy.

This clonotype was picked up many times. The genes are TRBV20-1 and TRBJ2-5, with TRBD2 as a possible D gene (5 bases). Germline lookup yields CDR1 DFQATT and CDR2 SNEGSKA (reference sequence). The CDR3 spans 13 residues. Trimming pared 6 bases from V and 2 bases from J, leaving 13 bases between. This CDR3 is CSAPRGPQETQYF. The CDR3 nucleotides read TGCAGTGCCCCGAGAGGGCCTCAAGAGACCCAGTACTTC.

This clonotype has a count of ten or more. The chain carries TRBV6-5 and TRBJ1-2; a possible D gene is TRBD1 (6 bases). Trimming stripped 0 bases from V and 7 bases from J, with 12 bases between. Germline assignment: CDR1 MNHEY and CDR2 SVGAGI. The CDR3 has 14 amino acids. Here the CDR3 DNA reads TGTGCCAGCAGTTACTCGAGAGGGGGTGGTGGCTACACCTTC. The encoded protein is CASSYSRGGGGYTF.

This clonotype was counted between two and nine times. J is TRBJ1-4 and V is TRBV4-3; D ambiguous. CDR3 length: 15 residues. Germline CDR1 is LGHNA and CDR2 is YSLEER. Trimming removed 4 bases from V and 4 bases from J, with 13 bases in between. DNA for the CDR3: TGCGCCAGCAGCCCTGGGCGGGGTATTAATGAAAAACTGTTTTTT. It yields the protein CASSPGRGINEKLFF.

This chain joins TRBV30 and TRBJ1-1; D may be TRBD1 (5 bases). Germline V CDR1 and CDR2: GTSNPN, SVGIG (reference sequence). V was pared by 6 bases and J by 13 bases, with 18 bases between. This CDR3 is 11 amino acids long. As DNA, the CDR3 is TGTGCCTGCCCAGGGTTAGATATTGATTTCTTT. This encodes CACPGLDIDFF.

This chain joins TRBV6-1 and TRBJ1-6, with 7 positions matching TRBD1. J gave up 8 bases and V 4 bases, and 5 bases lay outside the gene matches. Germline V gene sequence: CDR1 MNHNS, CDR2 SASEGT. The CDR3 is 14 amino acids. The CDR3 sequence: CASSGTGRDSPLHF. DNA of the CDR3: TGTGCCAGCAGTGGGACAGGTCGGGATTCACCCCTCCACTTT.

V gene TRBV6-5 combines with J gene TRBJ2-1, with 9 bases fitting TRBD2. The CDR3 is made up of 15 amino acids. Losses at the gene ends were 4 bases for V and 9 bases for J; bases not matched to a gene: 10. Germline-derived CDR1 and CDR2 are MNHEY and SVGAGI. The CDR3 DNA follows: TGTGCCAGCAGTTCTAGCGGGGTGGGGAATAGTGAGCAGTTCTTC. Protein product: CASSSSGVGNSEQFF.

In this sample, this clonotype turned up a few times. Being one base from a much bigger clone, this may be a read error. The chain joins TRBV14 to TRBJ2-2; D remains unclear. The CDR3 runs to 13 residues. V lost 0 bases and J 1 base, leaving 0 bases between the germline ends. The germline CDR1 and CDR2 sequences are SGHDN and FVKESK. The DNA of the CDR3 is TGTGCCAGCAGCCAAGAGAACACCGGGGAGCTGTTTTTT. This translates into CASSQENTGELFF.

The chain employs TRBV29-1 and TRBJ1-2; a weak D match, TRBD1 (5 bases). Between the trimmed V and J ends, which lost 1 base and 5 bases, there was a span of 11 bases. The germline V gene encodes CDR1 SQVTM and CDR2 ANQGSEA. The CDR3 has 13 residues. In DNA form, the CDR3 reads TGCAGCGTTGAAGCGGCAGGGCGGTATGGCTACACCTTC. Translation: CSVEAAGRYGYTF.

There are a few counts of this clonotype. The CDR3 spells CASSMGGSNQPQHF. The CDR3 nucleotides are TGTGCCAGTTCGATGGGAGGTAGCAATCAGCCCCAGCATTTT. This chain links TRBV6-1 with TRBJ1-5; no clear D. Trimming removed 9 bases at V and 0 bases at J, with 12 bases between. Germline V gives CDR1 MNHNS, CDR2 SASEGT. The CDR3 contains 14 residues.

Many counts were recorded for this clonotype. The V gene is TRBV2, the J gene TRBJ2-1; TRBD2 agrees at 10 bases. Germline V CDR1 and CDR2: SNHLY, FYNNEI. The CDR3 is 15 residues long. V trimming: 10 bases; J trimming: 0 bases; junction bases outside the gene matches: 6. This chain's CDR3 is CANGLAATSYNEQFF. The CDR3 region has the DNA TGTGCCAACGGACTAGCGGCCACCTCCTACAATGAGCAGTTCTTC. The full variable domain, completed using reference TRBV2 and TRBJ2-1, is EPEVTQTPSHQVTQMGQEVILRCVPISNHLYFYWYRQILGQKVEFLVSFYNNEISEKSEIFDDQFSVERPDGSNFTLKIRSTKLEDSAMYFCANGLAATSYNEQFFGPGTRLTVL.

This clonotype was seen a handful of times. The chain couples TRBV6-1 to TRBJ1-1; 7 bases are shared with TRBD1. Germline loops: CDR1 MNHNS, CDR2 SASEGT. Germline trimming cut 1 base from V and 6 bases from J; bases unmatched to any gene: 11. The CDR3 is 16 residues long. The CDR3 here is CASSEGSGTERAEAFF. The CDR3 DNA sequence: TGTGCCAGCAGTGAAGGCTCTGGGACAGAACGCGCTGAAGCTTTCTTT.

This sequence joins TRBV28 and TRBJ1-1; tentative D call: TRBD1 (6 bases). Germline V gene data show CDR1 as MDHEN and CDR2 as SYDVKM. Trimming stripped 6 bases from V and 5 bases from J, with 16 bases between. The CDR3 runs to 14 residues. The CDR3 nucleotides are TGTGCCAGCAGCCTCAAACAGGGAGTAACTGAAGCTTTCTTT. Protein: CASSLKQGVTEAFF.

This clonotype was found a few times. This chain links TRBV20-1 with TRBJ2-4, with 11 positions matching TRBD2. CDR3 size: 15 residues. The V gene's germline CDR1 is DFQATT and CDR2 SNEGSKA (reference sequence). V was clipped by 2 bases and J by 5 bases; unmatched bases: 5. This CDR3 is CSARKLAGVENIQYF. The CDR3 nucleotides read TGCAGTGCTAGAAAACTAGCGGGAGTTGAAAACATTCAGTACTTC.